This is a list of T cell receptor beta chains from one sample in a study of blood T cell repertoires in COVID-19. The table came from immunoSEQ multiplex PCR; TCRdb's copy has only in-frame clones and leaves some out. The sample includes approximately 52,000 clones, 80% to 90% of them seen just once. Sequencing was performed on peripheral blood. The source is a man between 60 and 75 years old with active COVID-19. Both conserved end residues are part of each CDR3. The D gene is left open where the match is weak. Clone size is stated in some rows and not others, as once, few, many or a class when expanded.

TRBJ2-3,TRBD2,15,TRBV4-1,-,TGCGCCAGCAGCCCGCGGGAGAAAGTAACAGATACGCAGTATTTT,CASSPREKVTDTQYF
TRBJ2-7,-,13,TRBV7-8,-,TGTGCCAGCAGCTTAACCGGGACATCCGAGCAGTACTTC,CASSLTGTSEQYF
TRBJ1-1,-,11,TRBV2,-,TGTGCCAGCAGTGGGGGGGGCAAAGCTTTCTTT,CASSGGGKAFF
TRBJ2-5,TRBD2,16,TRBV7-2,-,TGTGCCAGCAGCTTAGCTCTAGCGGGAGGGCGAGAGACCCAGTACTTC,CASSLALAGGRETQYF
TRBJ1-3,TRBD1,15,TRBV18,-,TGTGCCAGCTCGCAGGGACAGGGGCGAGGAAACACCATATATTTT,CASSQGQGRGNTIYF
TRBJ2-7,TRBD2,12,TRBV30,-,TGTGCCTGGAGTGGAAAGACTAGCGCCCCTATGTTC,CAWSGKTSAPMF
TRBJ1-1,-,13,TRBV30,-,TGTGCCTGGAACCGACAGTCAGGCACTGAAGCTTTCTTT,CAWNRQSGTEAFF
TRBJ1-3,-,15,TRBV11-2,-,TGTGCCAGCAGCTTAGGGCCGACGGGAGGAAACACCATATATTTT,CASSLGPTGGNTIYF
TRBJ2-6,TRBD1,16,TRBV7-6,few,TGTGCCAGCAGCAGGACAGGCCGCTCTGGGGCCAACGTCCTGACTTTC,CASSRTGRSGANVLTF
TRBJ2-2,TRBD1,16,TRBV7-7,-,TGTGCCAGCAGCTTATCCCCTTACAGGGGCACCGGGGAGCTGTTTTTT,CASSLSPYRGTGELFF
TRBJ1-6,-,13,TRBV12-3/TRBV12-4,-,TGTGCCAGCAGTTCCAACCCGGGTTCCGCCCTCCACTTT,CASSSNPGSALHF
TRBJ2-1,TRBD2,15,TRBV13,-,TGTGCCAGCAGCAAAGGGACTAGCGGAGACAATGAGCAGTTCTTC,CASSKGTSGDNEQFF
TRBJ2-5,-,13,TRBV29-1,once,TGCAGCCAGTCGACAGGACCCTGGGAGACCCAGTACTTC,CSQSTGPWETQYF
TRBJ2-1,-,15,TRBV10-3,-,TGTGCCATCAGTGACGGAGGGAGCTCCTACAATGAGCAGTTCTTC,CAISDGGSSYNEQFF
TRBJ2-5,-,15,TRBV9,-,TGTGCCAGCAGCACTATGACAGGGGAGGGAGAGACCCAGTACTTC,CASSTMTGEGETQYF
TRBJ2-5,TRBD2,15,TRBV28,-,TGTGCCAGCAGTTTTGAGCGGTGGGGAGGGGAGACCCAGTACTTC,CASSFERWGGETQYF
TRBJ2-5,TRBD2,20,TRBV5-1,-,TGCGCCAGCAGCTCCAGCGGCGGACTAGCGGGAGGGACCAACCAAGAGACCCAGTACTTC,CASSSSGGLAGGTNQETQYF
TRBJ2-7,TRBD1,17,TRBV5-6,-,TGTGCCAGCAGCACCCCAGGGGGATGGCAAAAGACCTACGAGCAGTACTTC,CASSTPGGWQKTYEQYF
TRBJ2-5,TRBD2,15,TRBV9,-,TGTGCCAGCAGCGTCGTAGCGGGAGTGGGAGAGACCCAGTACTTC,CASSVVAGVGETQYF
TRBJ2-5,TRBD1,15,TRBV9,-,TGTGCCAGCAGCGTAGGGGACAGATTCCAAGAGACCCAGTACTTC,CASSVGDRFQETQYF
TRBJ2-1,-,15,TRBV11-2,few,TGTGCCAGCAGCTTCCGCGGGCTGGACTACAATGAGCAGTTCTTC,CASSFRGLDYNEQFF
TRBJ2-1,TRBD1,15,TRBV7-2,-,TGTGCCAGCAGCTATGACAGGGGATCCTACAATGAGCAGTTCTTC,CASSYDRGSYNEQFF
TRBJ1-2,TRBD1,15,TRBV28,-,TGTGCCAGCAGTCCTGGACAGGGACCCCTCTATGGCTACACCTTC,CASSPGQGPLYGYTF
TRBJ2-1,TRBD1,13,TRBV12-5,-,TGTGCTAGTGGCCTGGGACAGCTTAATGAGCAGTTCTTC,CASGLGQLNEQFF
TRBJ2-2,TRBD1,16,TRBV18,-,TGTGCCAGCTCACCCCGTTGGACAGGGAATACCGGGGAGCTGTTTTTT,CASSPRWTGNTGELFF
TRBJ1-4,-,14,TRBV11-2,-,TGTGCCAGCAGCAATAGGATAGTAACGGGAGAGATGTTTTTT,CASSNRIVTGEMFF
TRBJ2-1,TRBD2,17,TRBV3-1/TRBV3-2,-,TGTGCCAGCAGCCCACTCGGACTAGCGGGAGAACTAGGTGAGCAGTTCTTC,CASSPLGLAGELGEQFF
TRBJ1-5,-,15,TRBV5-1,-,TGCGCCAGCAGCTTGGCAGGGATCGGCAATCAGCCCCAGCATTTT,CASSLAGIGNQPQHF
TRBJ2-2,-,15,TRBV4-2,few,TGTGCCAGCAGCCAAGACGCCGGGGGCACCGGGGAGCTGTTTTTT,CASSQDAGGTGELFF
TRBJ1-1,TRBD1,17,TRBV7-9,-,TGTGCCAGCAGCTTAGGGCCGGGACAGGGGGCTTGGACTGAAGCTTTCTTT,CASSLGPGQGAWTEAFF
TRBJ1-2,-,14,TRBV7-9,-,TGTGCCAGCAGCTTAGGCCGGGGAGACTATGGCTACACCTTC,CASSLGRGDYGYTF
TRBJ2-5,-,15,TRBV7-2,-,TGTGCCAGCAGCTATGGGGCGGCCTTCCAAGAGACCCAGTACTTC,CASSYGAAFQETQYF
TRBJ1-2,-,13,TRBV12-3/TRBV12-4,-,TGTGCCAGCAGTCCACAGGGTGTAGGAGGCTACACCTTC,CASSPQGVGGYTF
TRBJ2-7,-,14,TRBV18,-,TGTGCCAGCTCACCACCGACGACTTACTACGAGCAGTACTTC,CASSPPTTYYEQYF
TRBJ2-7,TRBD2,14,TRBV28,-,TGTGCCAGCAGACTAGCGGTTTTCTCCTACGAGCAGTACTTC,CASRLAVFSYEQYF
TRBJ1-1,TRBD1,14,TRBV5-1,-,TGCGCCAGCAGCTTGCCAGGGGGAGGCACTGAAGCTTTCTTT,CASSLPGGGTEAFF
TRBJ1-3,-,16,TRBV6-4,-,TGTGCCAGCACTCTGACAGGACCTTCCTCTGGAAACACCATATATTTT,CASTLTGPSSGNTIYF
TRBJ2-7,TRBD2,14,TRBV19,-,TGTGCCAGTTCCGGGACTAGCGCCTCCTACGAGCAGTACTTC,CASSGTSASYEQYF
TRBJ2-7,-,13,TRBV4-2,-,TGTGCCAGCAGCCAAGATACCGAGTACGAGCAGTACTTC,CASSQDTEYEQYF
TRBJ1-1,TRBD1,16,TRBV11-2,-,TGTGCCAGCAGCACGAGGCCCGGGACAGGGGGCACTGAAGCTTTCTTT,CASSTRPGTGGTEAFF
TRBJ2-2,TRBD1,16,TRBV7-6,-,TGTGCCAGCAGCTCCGGGACAGGGAGCCGGACCGGGGAGCTGTTTTTT,CASSSGTGSRTGELFF
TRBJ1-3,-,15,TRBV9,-,TGTGCCAGCAGCCAAACCACAGGGCTCGGAAACACCATATATTTT,CASSQTTGLGNTIYF
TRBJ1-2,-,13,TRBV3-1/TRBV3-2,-,TGTGCCAGCAGCCCGCAGGGGCTCTTTGGCTACACCTTC,CASSPQGLFGYTF
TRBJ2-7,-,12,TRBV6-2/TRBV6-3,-,TGTGCCAGCAGCACAACTAGCCACGAGCAGTACTTC,CASSTTSHEQYF
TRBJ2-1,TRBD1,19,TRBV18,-,TGTGCCAGCTCACAACCCGGGACAGGGGGCTGGACTAGCTACAATGAGCAGTTCTTC,CASSQPGTGGWTSYNEQFF